This T cell receptor (beta chain) is from a study of memory CD4+ T cells and cytomegalovirus serostatus (dated by TCRdb to the late 2010s). About the investigation overall: The roughly 35 healthy Belgian adults in the cohort included 9 who were CMV seropositive and approximately 25 who were CMV seronegative. The study sequenced CD4+ memory TCRbeta repertoires of a Belgian cohort with known cytomegalovirus serostatus to replicate a published TCR-based CMV serostatus classifier.

Turning to this clone: What antigen it recognizes has not been identified. Base quality data are lacking; no much larger clone is found one base away.

Genomic DNA was extracted from sorted cells with the Quick-DNA Microprep Kit. Amplification of TCRbeta DNA was done with the immunoSEQ hsTCRbeta kit, following the protocol from the manufacturer. An Illumina MiSeq instrument was used to sequence the TCRbeta libraries. As for the authors' bioinformatics: Following removal of out-of-frame sequences, some 2 million distinct TCRbeta sequences were retained, with an average of roughly 62,000 per individual. Each individual was scored by the count of roughly 160 previously reported CMV-associated TCRbeta sequences and the total productive distinct TCRbeta count. A beta-binomial model was reimplemented in Python, and scikit-learn random forests with default parameters were trained on US cohort data. On the Belgian cohort, classifier performance was reported as the median AUC, along with percentile confidence intervals, across 10,000 bootstrap iterations. The source is immuneACCESS, and TCRdb retained only in-frame sequences with V and J called. Part of the clones is not carried over; for the studies checked, unresolved V genes explain less than half of this, and the remainder is unexplained. The V and J calls and clone size come from that table; D and trimming were worked out from the DNA. Counted in this sample were roughly 49,000 clones; under 80% of them appeared once. Less than 1% of the sample rests with the top ten.

Single viable CD3+CD4+CD8-CD45RO+ cells were sorted as memory CD4+ T cells on a FACSAria II. CMV serostatus was determined using a Roche Elecsys assay that detects serum IgG against CMV pp150, pp28, p38 and p52. After thawing, total CD4+ T cells were enriched by positive selection with CD4 magnetic microbeads. The samples came from a separate study whose specific focus was interrogating the CD4+ T cell memory repertoire. Peripheral blood mononuclear cells were isolated and cryopreserved according to standard operating procedures, and serum was kept at -80 degrees C. CD3-PerCP (BW264/56), CD4-APC (RPA-T4), CD45RO-PE (UCHT1) and CD8-Pacific Orange (3B5) antibodies were used for staining, and non-viable cells were excluded with Sytox blue. Taken from cysteine to phenylalanine, the CDR3 has 13 residues. Solely the CDR3 DNA is kept, with 39 bases framed from the first base. CDR1 and CDR2 (SGHNT, YYREEE) derive from the germline V gene (reference sequence). Trimming at the junction amounts to 4 bases on V and 8 bases on J, and the germline ends lie 10 bases apart.

Results and caveats for the whole study, not just this receptor: For predicting CMV serostatus, the median bootstrapped AUC was approximately 0.95 using the original framework and roughly 0.92 using a US-trained random forest. Among the roughly 160 previously reported CMV-associated TCRbeta sequences, some 67 showed up in the CD4+ memory repertoires, with each one found in between one and five individuals. The results were read as suggesting that the CMV-associated TCR signature is, for the most part, present in the CD4+ memory repertoire. Only CD4+CD45RO+ memory cells were sequenced, in contrast to the original study, which included naive and memory CD4+ and CD8+ populations. A median bootstrapped AUC of 0.95 with a 95% CI of 0.76-1.00 was achieved on the Belgian cohort by the original-framework classifier.

The receptor comes from an adult in good health and CMV-seronegative. The chain was built from TRBV5-4 and TRBJ1-6; TRBD1 is perhaps the D gene, given 5 matching bases. Sequencing input: memory CD4+ T cells from blood. The DNA sequence is given as TGTGCCAGCAGCGACAGCAGGGATTCACCCCTCCACTTT. This codes for CASSDSRDSPLHF.